These 23 T cell receptor beta chains came from one sample sequenced in a study of CD8 T cells in ankylosing spondylitis. TCRdb independently ran MiXCR on the 5' RACE reads; one entry per CDR3 protein. The table includes about 540,000 distinct CDR3 sequences, roughly 12% detected once. No antigen is known for these receptors. Study-wide results and limits: Typical of ankylosing spondylitis blood, it appeared, was a TCR beta motif of about eight highly homologous variants.

The sample taken for sequencing was blood, either unsorted or a sorted T cell fraction (not recorded which). The origin of the receptors is a male donor with ankylosing spondylitis.

The chain employs TRBV5-4 and TRBJ1-2, with a weak D call TRBD1 (6 bases). Germline CDR1 SGHNT, CDR2 YYREEE (reference sequence). V dropped 4 bases and J dropped 4 bases, with 14 bases sitting between them. The CDR3 is 14 amino acids. The CDR3 bases are TGTGCCAGCAGCGATAAACAGGGAACCTATGGCTACACCTTC. This gives the protein CASSDKQGTYGYTF.

In this sample, this clonotype turned up many times. This chain joins TRBV2 and TRBJ2-7, with D hard to call. Per the germline V gene, CDR1 is SNHLY and CDR2 is FYNNEI. The V end lost 3 bases, the J end lost 7 bases, and 16 bases lay between the germline ends. This CDR3 spans 14 amino acids. The CDR3 DNA sequence: TGTGCCAGCAGTGAGAGGTTCCGGTTGATGGAGCAGTACTTC. Translating it yields CASSERFRLMEQYF.

This clonotype was detected many times. The genes are TRBV7-2 and TRBJ2-3; D perhaps matches TRBD2 (5 bases). In germline, CDR1 is SGHTA, CDR2 FQGNSA. This CDR3 has 16 residues. V was pared by 5 bases and J by 2 bases, with 17 bases between. The CDR3 loop reads CASSRLNGVPTDTQYF. The DNA of the CDR3 is TGTGCCAGCAGCCGACTTAACGGGGTCCCCACAGATACGCAGTATTTT.

The rearrangement joins TRBV4-1 to TRBJ1-2; 9 bases map to TRBD1. V shed 4 bases, J shed 4 bases, and the junction held 10 bases outside the gene matches. This CDR3 spans 16 amino acids. CDR1 is MGHRA and CDR2 is YSYEKL in the germline V gene. The CDR3 here is CASSLQSGTGIYGYTF. CDR3 nucleotides: TGCGCCAGCAGCCTCCAATCCGGGACAGGGATCTATGGCTACACCTTC.

Ten or more counts support this clonotype. V usage is TRBV20-1 and J usage is TRBJ2-7; 9 bases map to TRBD2. The junction had 5 bases not matched to a gene; V was cut back by 4 bases and J by 1 base. The CDR3 covers 14 residues. Germline-derived CDR1 and CDR2 are DFQATT and SNEGSKA (reference sequence). The CDR3 nucleotides read TGCAGTGCTACCCGGACTAGCGCGTCCTACGAGCAGTACTTC. As protein: CSATRTSASYEQYF.

This clonotype was seen a few times. This chain links TRBV6-1 with TRBJ2-2; TRBD1 aligns across 12 bases. The CDR3 contains 15 residues. The germline gives CDR1 MNHNS, CDR2 SASEGT. Trimming removed 5 bases from V and 6 bases from J; junction bases left unmatched: 4. The DNA for the CDR3 is TGTGCCAGCAGTATGGGACAGGGGGCATCCGGGGAGCTGTTTTTT. Amino acid sequence: CASSMGQGASGELFF.

Only a few counts were recorded for this clonotype. V and J are TRBV11-2 and TRBJ2-7; D is ambiguous. CDR1 SGHAT and CDR2 FQNNGV come from the germline V gene. The CDR3 totals 15 residues. Trimming pared 0 bases from V and 1 base from J, leaving 10 bases between. CDR3 DNA sequence: TGTGCCAGCAGCTTAGATTCCGCGCTTTCCTACGAGCAGTACTTC. Protein product: CASSLDSALSYEQYF.

The chain carries TRBV2 and TRBJ2-3; 10 positions match TRBD1. The CDR3 consists of 15 residues. The ends lost 3 bases at V and 5 bases at J; junction bases unmatched: 5. Germline V gene sequence: CDR1 SNHLY, CDR2 FYNNEI. The CDR3 reads CASSDDRGLVDTQYF. In nucleotides, the CDR3 is TGTGCCAGCAGTGATGACAGGGGGCTCGTAGATACGCAGTATTTT.

In this sample, this clonotype turned up a few times. The CDR3 region has the DNA TGTGCCAGCAGCCAAGAGCCAGAGCAGTTCTTC. Translation gives CASSQEPEQFF. The chain carries TRBV3-1 and TRBJ2-1; D is undetermined. Trimming left V 0 bases short and J 10 bases short, with 4 bases between. CDR3 length: 11 amino acids. CDR1 and CDR2 (germline): LGHDT, YNNKEL (reference sequence).

The chain uses TRBV28 and TRBJ2-3; TRBD1 is a possible D gene (6 bases). Per the germline V gene, CDR1 is MDHEN and CDR2 is SYDVKM. The CDR3 loop spans 15 amino acids. V lost 2 bases to trimming and J lost 1 base, with 10 bases between them. CDR3 in DNA: TGTGCCAGCAGTTTAAATCCAGGGGGCACAGATACGCAGTATTTT. Its protein product is CASSLNPGGTDTQYF.

The chain is built from TRBV5-6 and TRBJ2-2, with D unresolved. With 4 bases removed from V and 7 bases from J, the gap between germline ends came to 11 bases. The CDR3 consists of 13 residues. Germline assignment: CDR1 SGHDT and CDR2 YYEEEE. The CDR3 DNA follows: TGTGCCAGCAGCATTGGGCCAAACGGGGAGCTGTTTTTT. Translated: CASSIGPNGELFF.

The sample holds a few counts of this clonotype. This rearrangement joins TRBV5-1 to TRBJ2-2; D gene unclear. V lost 2 bases and J 0 bases, leaving 8 bases between the germline ends. The CDR3 runs 15 residues. The germline CDR1 and CDR2 sequences are SGHRS and YFSETQ. The CDR3 region is CASSLRYPNTGELFF. The DNA for the CDR3 is TGCGCCAGCAGCTTACGTTATCCGAACACCGGGGAGCTGTTTTTT.

Only a few counts were recorded for this clonotype. The chain couples TRBV24-1 to TRBJ2-6; 7 positions agree with TRBD1. V trimming: 7 bases; J trimming: 2 bases; junction bases outside the gene matches: 4. The CDR3 covers 15 residues. Germline values: CDR1 KGHDR, CDR2 SFDVKD. The CDR3 nucleotides read TGTGCCACCAGCGCTACAGGGGCTGGGGCCAACGTCCTGACTTTC. Its translation: CATSATGAGANVLTF.

This chain's CDR3 is CASIATSGTPNTGELFF. CDR3 DNA sequence: TGTGCCAGCATCGCGACTAGCGGGACCCCGAACACCGGGGAGCTGTTTTTT. This sequence joins TRBV2 and TRBJ2-2; 11 bases agree with TRBD2. This CDR3 is built from 17 residues. J was trimmed by 0 bases and V by 7 bases; bases with no gene match: 7. Germline CDR1 SNHLY, CDR2 FYNNEI.

V and J are TRBV5-5 and TRBJ1-5; tentative D call: TRBD1 (5 bases). CDR3 size: 15 residues. Looked up from germline, CDR1 is SGHKS and CDR2 is YYEKEE (reference sequence). Between the trimmed V and J ends, which lost 0 bases and 9 bases, there was a span of 16 bases. The chain's CDR3 is CASSLVNRPEGPQHF. CDR3 nucleotides: TGTGCCAGCAGCTTGGTGAACAGGCCCGAAGGGCCCCAGCATTTT. Full variable domain (missing parts from reference TRBV5-5 and TRBJ1-5): DAGVTQSPTHLIKTRGQQVTLRCSPISGHKSVSWYQQVLGQGPQFIFQYYEKEERGRGNFPDRFSARQFPNYSSELNVNALLLGDSALYLCASSLVNRPEGPQHFGDGTRLSIL.

This clonotype was counted a few times. This chain links TRBV2 with TRBJ2-1, with 7 bases matching TRBD2. The CDR3 is made up of 15 amino acids. The V gene end was trimmed by 7 bases and the J gene end by 2 bases; junction bases not matched to a gene: 8. The germline CDR1 and CDR2 sequences are SNHLY and FYNNEI. The CDR3 loop is CASMTERDPYNEQFF. CDR3 bases: TGTGCCAGCATGACCGAGCGGGATCCCTACAATGAGCAGTTCTTC. Variable domain in full (rest from reference TRBV2 and TRBJ2-1): EPEVTQTPSHQVTQMGQEVILRCVPISNHLYFYWYRQILGQKVEFLVSFYNNEISEKSEIFDDQFSVERPDGSNFTLKIRSTKLEDSAMYFCASMTERDPYNEQFFGPGTRLTVL.

This clonotype was counted only a few times. The gene calls are TRBV14 and TRBJ2-1; D gene unclear. The germline V and J ends were trimmed by 1 base and 2 bases, with 9 bases remaining between them. The CDR3 sequence is 15 residues long. Germline V gene sequence: CDR1 SGHDN, CDR2 FVKESK. Written as DNA, the CDR3 is TGTGCCAGCAGCCAAGGGCCTGGGACCTACAATGAGCAGTTCTTC. Amino acid sequence: CASSQGPGTYNEQFF.

The V and J genes are TRBV6-1 and TRBJ2-5; D is undetermined. Germline V gene lookup returns CDR1 MNHNS and CDR2 SASEGT. The CDR3 covers 11 residues. Trimming took 7 bases from V and 7 from J, leaving 10 bases between them. The CDR3 region has the DNA TGTGCCAGCATCCCCCCAGGGACCCAGTACTTC. Residues: CASIPPGTQYF.

This clonotype showed up just a few times. This chain joins TRBV2 and TRBJ2-7; D perhaps matches TRBD2 (6 bases). The CDR3 extends over 15 amino acids. CDR1 and CDR2 (germline): SNHLY, FYNNEI. V was pared by 6 bases and J by 0 bases, with 15 bases between. The CDR3 protein is CASREDYQSSYEQYV. The CDR3 DNA reads TGTGCCAGCAGGGAGGACTACCAGAGCTCCTACGAGCAGTACGTC.

The V gene is TRBV5-1, the J gene TRBJ1-2; perhaps TRBD1 as D (6 bases). The CDR3 spans 14 residues. The germline CDR1 and CDR2 sequences are SGHRS and YFSETQ. Trimming stripped 4 bases from V and 2 bases from J, with 12 bases between. CDR3: CASSGQGTNYGYTF. The CDR3 region has the DNA TGCGCCAGCAGCGGGCAGGGGACCAACTATGGCTACACCTTC.

This clonotype appeared a few times. The V call is TRBV5-4, the J call TRBJ2-3, with 8 bases matching TRBD2. The V segment lost 1 base and the J segment 4 bases; nucleotides outside the gene matches: 5. The germline V gene has CDR1 SGHNT and CDR2 YYREEE (reference sequence). The CDR3 sequence is 15 residues long. CDR3 nucleotide sequence: TGTGCCAGCAGCTTGCGAAGCGGGAGTGCAGATACGCAGTATTTT. This sequence encodes CASSLRSGSADTQYF. The variable domain in full, completed from reference TRBV5-4 and TRBJ2-3, reads ETGVTQSPTHLIKTRGQQVTLRCSSQSGHNTVSWYQQALGQGPQFIFQYYREEENGRGNFPPRFSGLQFPNYSSELNVNALELDDSALYLCASSLRSGSADTQYFGPGTRLTVL.

The sample holds one count of this clonotype. CDR3 nucleotide sequence: TGTGCCAGCTCACAAAAGCTAGAGGTAAAACTGTTTTTT. This codes for CASSQKLEVKLFF. This chain links TRBV18 with TRBJ1-4; D not certain. The CDR3 length is 13 residues. V lost 4 bases, J lost 10 bases, and 13 bases lay in between. Looked up from germline, CDR1 is KGHSH and CDR2 is LQKENI.

This clonotype has more than one count but fewer than ten. J is TRBJ2-3 and V is TRBV19, with a weak D call TRBD1 (5 bases). Germline-derived CDR1 and CDR2 are LNHDA and SQIVND (reference sequence). This CDR3 contains 13 residues. V was trimmed by 2 bases and J by 3 bases, leaving 6 bases between them. CDR3 sequence: CASSIQGTDTQYF. For the CDR3, the DNA is TGTGCCAGTAGTATACAGGGAACAGATACGCAGTATTTT.